This T cell receptor beta chain came from a study of OX40 agonist ivuxolimab in advanced cancers. The wider study: Participants, roughly 80% male, averaged roughly 60 years of age, ranging from about 23 to 79.

General observations from the study: At 0.1-3.0 mg/kg, partial responders had clonal expansion among the lowest observed. Dosing at 0.1 to 3.0 mg/kg was accompanied by clonal expansion of CD4+ and CD8+ blood T cells by week 6.

With respect to this clone: Its antigen is currently unknown.

CDR1 MNHEY and CDR2 SVGAGI come from the germline V gene. Between the trimmed V and J ends, which lost 0 bases and 2 bases, there was a span of 11 bases. The CDR3 loop spans 15 amino acids. This table comes from immunoSEQ multiplex PCR, and its TCRdb copy is limited to in-frame clones, with some not included. The sample has about 46,000 clones; 89% are singletons. Autoimmune disease history or systemic immunosuppression meant exclusion. This sequence originates from an adult with an advanced solid tumor such as melanoma, head and neck, liver or kidney cancer. The material was CD4+ or CD8+ T cells sorted from blood, obtained in a trial of the OX40 agonist ivuxolimab. The chain has TRBV6-5 and TRBJ2-7; D unclear. The CDR3 is CASSYSFRTTYEQYF. The CDR3 DNA is TGTGCCAGCAGTTACTCGTTCAGGACCACCTACGAGCAGTACTTC.